The 7 T cell receptor beta chains given below trace back to one sample, sequenced in a study of T cell responses to AZD1222 COVID-19 vaccine. TCRdb's copy holds only in-frame clones and misses some; the assay was immunoSEQ multiplex PCR. The sample comprises 35,000 to 50,000 clones, around 80% of which are singletons, and less than 25% rests with the top ten. This specimen consisted of peripheral blood, obtained 28 days after the second dose of the MenACWY control vaccine. The receptors shown here come from an adult who received the MenACWY meningococcal vaccine as a control.

The count of this clone is one. V is TRBV12-5 and J is TRBJ2-7; perhaps TRBD1 as D (5 bases). The CDR3 runs 15 residues. The germline V gene has CDR1 LGHNT and CDR2 FRNRAP. Deletions cut 6 bases from V and 2 bases from J, with 17 bases between. CDR3: CASGVGVPPPYEQYV. The CDR3, as DNA: TGTGCTAGTGGGGTAGGGGTTCCCCCCCCCTACGAGCAGTACGTC.

The chain recombines TRBV3-1 (or the pseudogene TRBV3-2) with TRBJ2-5, with unresolved D. The CDR3 consists of 14 residues. Germline V gene sequence: CDR1 LGHDT, CDR2 YNNKEL (reference sequence). With 8 bases removed from V and 3 bases from J, the gap between germline ends came to 16 bases. CDR3 amino acids: CASGNRVGKETQYF. The CDR3 region has the DNA TGTGCCAGCGGCAATCGGGTTGGGAAAGAGACCCAGTACTTC.

The rearrangement uses TRBV6-5 and TRBJ2-1; D possibly corresponds to TRBD2 (5 bases). Trimming took off 7 bases at V and 8 bases at J, with 15 bases between the two ends. There are 13 residues in the CDR3. Germline CDR1 and CDR2: MNHEY and SVGAGI. CDR3 in amino acids: CASMVDSGYEQFF. CDR3 DNA: TGTGCCAGCATGGTGGATTCGGGGTATGAGCAGTTCTTC.

The chain has TRBV15 and TRBJ1-1; D is ambiguous. CDR1 and CDR2 from the germline V gene are LNHNV and YYDKDF (reference sequence). The CDR3 has 13 residues. Trimming cost V 0 bases and J 2 bases, with 4 bases left between them. The CDR3 DNA is TGTGCCACCAGCAGAGATTTAAACACTGAAGCTTTCTTT. This translates into CATSRDLNTEAFF.

The chain carries TRBV28 and TRBJ1-2; tentatively, D is TRBD1 (5 bases). The CDR3 loop spans 15 amino acids. Germline V gene sequence: CDR1 MDHEN, CDR2 SYDVKM. V was shortened by 3 bases and J by 5 bases, with 16 bases between the two germline ends. Here the CDR3 reads CASSLRFGGEYGYTF. Written as DNA, the CDR3 is TGTGCCAGCAGTTTGAGGTTCGGGGGGGAGTATGGCTACACCTTC.

Only a few counts were recorded for this clone. The chain recombines TRBV2 with TRBJ1-2; 7 nucleotides match TRBD1. The CDR3 loop spans 13 amino acids. J lost 8 bases, V lost 8 bases, and 11 bases had no gene match. Germline values: CDR1 SNHLY, CDR2 FYNNEI. The CDR3 bases are TGTGCCAGCGCAGGGACAGATTTGTCGGGCTACACCTTC. Translating it yields CASAGTDLSGYTF. The complete variable domain, with remaining parts taken from reference TRBV2 and TRBJ1-2, reads EPEVTQTPSHQVTQMGQEVILRCVPISNHLYFYWYRQILGQKVEFLVSFYNNEISEKSEIFDDQFSVERPDGSNFTLKIRSTKLEDSAMYFCASAGTDLSGYTFGSGTRLTVV.

This clone was found a few times. The chain uses TRBV15 and TRBJ1-5; D is ambiguous. V dropped 1 base and J dropped 0 bases, with 13 bases sitting between them. CDR3 length: 17 amino acids. Germline values: CDR1 LNHNV, CDR2 YYDKDF (reference sequence). The CDR3 sequence is CATSRASTGNSNQPQHF. The CDR3 nucleotides read TGTGCCACCAGCAGAGCCAGCACCGGGAATAGCAATCAGCCCCAGCATTTT.